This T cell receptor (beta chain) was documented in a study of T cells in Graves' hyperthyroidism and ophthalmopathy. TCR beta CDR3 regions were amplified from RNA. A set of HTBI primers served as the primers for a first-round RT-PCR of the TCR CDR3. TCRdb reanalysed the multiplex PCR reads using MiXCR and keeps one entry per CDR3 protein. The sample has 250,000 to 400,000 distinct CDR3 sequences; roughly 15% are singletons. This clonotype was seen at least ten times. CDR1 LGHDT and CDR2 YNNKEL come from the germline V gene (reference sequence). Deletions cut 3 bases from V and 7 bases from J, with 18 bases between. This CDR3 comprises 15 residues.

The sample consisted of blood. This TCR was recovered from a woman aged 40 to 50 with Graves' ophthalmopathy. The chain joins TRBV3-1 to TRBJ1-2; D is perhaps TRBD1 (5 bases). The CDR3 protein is CASSHEGLTRSGYTF. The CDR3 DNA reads TGTGCCAGCAGCCACGAGGGGTTAACACGTTCTGGCTACACCTTC.